This T cell receptor (beta chain) is drawn from a study of cytomegalovirus exposure and HLA in healthy donors. The CDR3 spans 18 residues. Germline lookup yields CDR1 LGHNA and CDR2 YNFKEQ. The V gene end was trimmed by 4 bases and the J gene end by 7 bases; junction bases not matched to a gene: 15. General study points: Later analysis showed most CMV-associated TCR beta chains appearing HLA-restricted.

Notes on this clone: Its antigen is as yet unknown.

With 60 Vbeta and 13 Jbeta primers, the PCR was carried out. Study processing details: In a later analysis, approximately 80 million unique TCR beta chains included roughly 11 million shared by two or more donors. Assay: immunoSEQ multiplex PCR; the TCRdb copy retains only in-frame clones and omits some. That table furnishes V, J and clone size, whereas the DNA furnished D and trimming. This sample has around 90,000 clones, with approximately 89% found just once. V is TRBV4-2 and J is TRBJ2-1, with TRBD2 identical over 11 bases. The sequenced material came from PBMCs. This clonotype originated in a man aged 25-45 years in good health and CMV-seropositive. CDR3 amino acids: CASSPAWPTSGMENEQFF. The CDR3 coding sequence is TGTGCCAGCAGCCCCGCGTGGCCGACTAGCGGGATGGAGAATGAGCAGTTCTTC.